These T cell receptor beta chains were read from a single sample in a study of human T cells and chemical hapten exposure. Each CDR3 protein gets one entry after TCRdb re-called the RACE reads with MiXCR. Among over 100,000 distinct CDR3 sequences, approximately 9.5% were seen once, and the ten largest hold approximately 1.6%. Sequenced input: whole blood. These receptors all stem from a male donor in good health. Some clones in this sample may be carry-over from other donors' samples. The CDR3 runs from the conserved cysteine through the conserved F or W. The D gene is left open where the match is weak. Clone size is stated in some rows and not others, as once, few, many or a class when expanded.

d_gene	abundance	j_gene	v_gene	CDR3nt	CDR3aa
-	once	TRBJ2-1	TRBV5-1	TGCGCCAGCACGGCAGGGACCAATGAGCAGTTCTTC	CASTAGTNEQFF
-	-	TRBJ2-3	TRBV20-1	TGCAGTGCTAGCGGTGCTAGCACAGATACGCAGTATTTT	CSASGASTDTQYF
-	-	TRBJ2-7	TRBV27	TGTGCCAGCAGTCTAAGGACGGACCCCTCCTACGAGCAGTACTTC	CASSLRTDPSYEQYF
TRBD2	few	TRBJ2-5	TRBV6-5	TGTGCCAGCAGTTCGTCTAGCGGGACCCAAGAGACCCAGTACTTC	CASSSSSGTQETQYF
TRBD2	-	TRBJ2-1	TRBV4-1	TGCGCCAGCAGCCCCCCGGCTAGCGGGGATCAAGAGCAGTTCTTC	CASSPPASGDQEQFF
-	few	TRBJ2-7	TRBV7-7	TGTGCCAGCAGGCATACAGGGTCCTACGAGCAGTACTTC	CASRHTGSYEQYF
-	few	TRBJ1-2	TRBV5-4	TGTGCCAGCAGCCGACAGGACCTCTATGGCTACACCTTC	CASSRQDLYGYTF
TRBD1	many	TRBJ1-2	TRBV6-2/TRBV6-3	TGTGCCAGCAGTCAACCGCGACAGGGGATTAACTATGGCTACACCTTC	CASSQPRQGINYGYTF
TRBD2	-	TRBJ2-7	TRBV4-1	TGCGCCAGCAGCCAAGTTCTCGAAGCGGGGGAGCAGTACTTC	CASSQVLEAGEQYF
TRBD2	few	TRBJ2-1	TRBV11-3	TGTGCCAGCAGTATATCCGGGAGGGCCGCGAGGGGGATGCATGGTGAGCAGTTCTTC	CASSISGRAARGMHGEQFF
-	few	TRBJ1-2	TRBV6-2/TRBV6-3	TGTGCCAGCAGCCGGTGGACGACCCTCTTCAACTATGGCTACACCTTC	CASSRWTTLFNYGYTF
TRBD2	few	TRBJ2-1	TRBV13	TGTGCCAGCAGCTTATTGGCCTGGGGGACTAGCGGCTCCTACAATGAGCAGTTCTTC	CASSLLAWGTSGSYNEQFF
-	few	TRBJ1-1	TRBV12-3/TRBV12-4	TGTGCCAGCAGTTTGGAGGGTTCGAACACTGAAGCTTTCTTT	CASSLEGSNTEAFF
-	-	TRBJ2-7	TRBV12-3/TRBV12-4	TGTGCCAGCAGTCCCGCGGCAGGTTGGTACGAGCAGTACTTC	CASSPAAGWYEQYF
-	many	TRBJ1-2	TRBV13	TGTGCCAGCAGCTTAACAGGACGCTATGGCTACACCTTC	CASSLTGRYGYTF
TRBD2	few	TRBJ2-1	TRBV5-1	TGCGCCAGCAGCTTGGGGAGGGACTACCGACGCGATGAGCAGTTCTTC	CASSLGRDYRRDEQFF
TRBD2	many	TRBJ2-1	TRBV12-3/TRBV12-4	TGTGCCAGCAGTTTTGGACTAGCGGGAGCTAAAGGGGAGTTCTTC	CASSFGLAGAKGEFF
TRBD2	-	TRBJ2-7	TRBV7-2	TGTGCCAGCAGCTCTACTAGCGCTCAGTACTTC	CASSSTSAQYF
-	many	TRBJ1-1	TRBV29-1	TGCAGCGTTCAGGGGAACACTGAAGCTTTCTTT	CSVQGNTEAFF
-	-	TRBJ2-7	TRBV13	TGTGCCAGCAGCGCCACGGGCGAGCAGTACTTC	CASSATGEQYF
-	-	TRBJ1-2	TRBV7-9	TGTGCCAGCAGCCCGGACAGTCGGAACTATGGCTACACCTTC	CASSPDSRNYGYTF
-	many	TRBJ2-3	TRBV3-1	TGTGCCAGCAGCCAAGAACTGAGACTGAACACAGATACGCAGTATTTT	CASSQELRLNTDTQYF
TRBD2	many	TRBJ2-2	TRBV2	TGTGCCAGCGTAGCGGGAGGCCCCGGGGAGCTGTTTTTT	CASVAGGPGELFF
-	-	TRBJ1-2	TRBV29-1	TGCAGCGCACCCCACGAGGACCCCTACTATGGCTACACCTTC	CSAPHEDPYYGYTF
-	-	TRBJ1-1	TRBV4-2	TGTGCCAGCAGCCAAGATGGTGGGGGGACTGAAGCTTTCTTT	CASSQDGGGTEAFF
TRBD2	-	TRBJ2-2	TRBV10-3	TGTGTCATCAGAGGCAGCGGGAGAGGGGCCGGGGAGCTGTTTTTT	CVIRGSGRGAGELFF
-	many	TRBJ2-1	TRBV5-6	TGTGCCAGCAGCTTGGCCGGGTCGAGCTCCTACAATGAGCAGTTCTTC	CASSLAGSSSYNEQFF
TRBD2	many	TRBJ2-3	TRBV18	TGTGCCAGCTCACCACCCGGTTTGCGGGAGAGCACAGATACGCAGTATTTT	CASSPPGLRESTDTQYF
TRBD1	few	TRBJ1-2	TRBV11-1	TGTGCCAGCAGCCCATACCGACAGGGCTATGGCTACACCTTC	CASSPYRQGYGYTF
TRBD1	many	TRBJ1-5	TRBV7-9	TGTGCCAGCAGCACGGACAGGGAACGCAATCAGCCCCAGCATTTT	CASSTDRERNQPQHF
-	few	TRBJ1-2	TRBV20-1	TGCAGTGCCCCCTACCCAACAGACTCTATAACTAACTATGGCTACACCTTC	CSAPYPTDSITNYGYTF
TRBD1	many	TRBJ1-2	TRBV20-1	TGCAGTGCTCTCGGACAGGACGTCTATGGCTACACCTTC	CSALGQDVYGYTF
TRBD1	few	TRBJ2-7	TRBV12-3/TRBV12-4	TGTGCCAGCAGTTTAACAGGACAGGGGACCGAGCAGTACTTC	CASSLTGQGTEQYF
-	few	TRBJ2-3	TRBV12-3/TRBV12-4	TGTGCCAGCAGGGGGACTTATGATACGCAGTATTTT	CASRGTYDTQYF
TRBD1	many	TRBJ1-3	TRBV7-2	TGTGCCAGCAGCTCGAACAGGGGGCGAGGAAACACCATATATTTT	CASSSNRGRGNTIYF
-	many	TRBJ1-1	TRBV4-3	TGCGCCAGCAGCCAGGATGACGGGGGGGCGGGTGAAGCTTTCTTT	CASSQDDGGAGEAFF
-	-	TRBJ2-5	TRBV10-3	TGTGCCATCAGTGAGTCGACCCAAGAGACCCAGTACTTC	CAISESTQETQYF
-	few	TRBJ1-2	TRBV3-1	TGTGCCAGCAGCCAAGTCGAGGGTGTATCCCCCTATGGCTACACCTTC	CASSQVEGVSPYGYTF
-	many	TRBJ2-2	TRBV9	TGTGCCAGCGCCCCGGGACCTAACACCGGGGAGCTGTTTTTT	CASAPGPNTGELFF
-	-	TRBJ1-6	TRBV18	TGTGCCAGCTCACCGAGAGGACAGAGCGGATCCTATAATTCACCCCTCCACTTT	CASSPRGQSGSYNSPLHF
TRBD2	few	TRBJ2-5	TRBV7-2	TGTGCCAGCAGCCTGACTAGCAGAGGCCAAGAGACCCAGTACTTC	CASSLTSRGQETQYF
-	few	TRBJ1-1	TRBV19	TGTGCCAGTAGAAGACAAGACACTGAAGCTTTCTTT	CASRRQDTEAFF
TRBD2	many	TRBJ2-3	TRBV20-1	TGCAGTGCTAGCTCCTTACTAGCGGGAGTCACAGATACGCAGTATTTT	CSASSLLAGVTDTQYF
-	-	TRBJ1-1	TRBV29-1	TGCAGCGTTGAACTGGGGGCGAACACTGAAGCTTTCTTT	CSVELGANTEAFF
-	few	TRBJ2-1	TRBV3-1	TGTGCCAGCAGCCAACGCAATGAGCAGTTCTTC	CASSQRNEQFF
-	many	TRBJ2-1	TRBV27	TGTGCCAGCAGCCTTGCGGGTAGCCACAATGAGCAGTTCTTC	CASSLAGSHNEQFF
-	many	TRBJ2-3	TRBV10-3	TGTGCCATCAGTGAGTCGCAGGGGACTACAGATACGCAGTATTTT	CAISESQGTTDTQYF
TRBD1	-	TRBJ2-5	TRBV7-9	TGTGCCAGCAGCTTAGACAGGGGATTCTCTCAAGAGACCCAGTACTTC	CASSLDRGFSQETQYF
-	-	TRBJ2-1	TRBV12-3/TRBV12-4	TGTGCCAGCAGGTCCGTCCCCAGCTCCTACAATGAGCAGTTCTTC	CASRSVPSSYNEQFF
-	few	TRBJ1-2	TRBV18	TGTGCCAGCTCACCCAGACAAGAGGATGGCTACACCTTC	CASSPRQEDGYTF
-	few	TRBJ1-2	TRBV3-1	TGTGCCAGCAGCCTGAATACAGGGTATTCTGGCTACACCTTC	CASSLNTGYSGYTF
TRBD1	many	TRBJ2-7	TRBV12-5	TGTGCCCAGGGCCGCGGACAGGGCCCCTACGAGCAGTACTTC	CAQGRGQGPYEQYF
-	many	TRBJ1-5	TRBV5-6	TGTGCCAGCAGCCAGTACATGATCCTCAATCAGCCCCAGCATTTT	CASSQYMILNQPQHF
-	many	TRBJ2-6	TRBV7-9	TGTGCCAGCAGCTCCACAACTGGGGCCAACGTCCTGACTTTC	CASSSTTGANVLTF